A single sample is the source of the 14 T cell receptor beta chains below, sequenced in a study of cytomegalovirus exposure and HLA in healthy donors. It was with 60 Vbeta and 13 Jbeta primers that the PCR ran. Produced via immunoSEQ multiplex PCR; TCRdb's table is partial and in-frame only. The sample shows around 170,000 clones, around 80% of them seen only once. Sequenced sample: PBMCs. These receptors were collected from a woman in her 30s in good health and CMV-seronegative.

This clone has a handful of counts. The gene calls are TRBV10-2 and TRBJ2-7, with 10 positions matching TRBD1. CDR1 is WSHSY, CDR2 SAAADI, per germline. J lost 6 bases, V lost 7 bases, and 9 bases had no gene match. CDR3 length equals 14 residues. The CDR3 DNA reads TGCGCCAGCACCCGGACAGGGGGGACCGGCGAGCAGTACTTC. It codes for CASTRTGGTGEQYF.

Written as DNA, the CDR3 is TGTGCCAGCAGCGGGTGGGGGGACACTGAAGCTTTCTTT. It encodes CASSGWGDTEAFF. The chain is built from TRBV9 and TRBJ1-1, with D tentatively TRBD1 (5 bases). This CDR3 has 13 residues. In germline, CDR1 is SGDLS, CDR2 YYNGEE. V was trimmed by 3 bases and J by 3 bases, leaving 9 bases between them.

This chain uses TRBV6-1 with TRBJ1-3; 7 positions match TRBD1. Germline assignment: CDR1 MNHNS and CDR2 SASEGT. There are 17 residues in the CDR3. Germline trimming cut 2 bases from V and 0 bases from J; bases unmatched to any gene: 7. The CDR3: CASSEKGAGHSGNTIYF. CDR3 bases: TGTGCCAGCAGTGAAAAGGGGGCAGGACACTCTGGAAACACCATATATTTT.

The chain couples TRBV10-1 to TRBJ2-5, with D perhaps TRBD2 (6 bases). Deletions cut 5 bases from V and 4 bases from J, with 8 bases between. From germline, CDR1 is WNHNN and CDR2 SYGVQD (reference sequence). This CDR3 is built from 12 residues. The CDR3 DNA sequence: TGCGCCAGCAGTTTCGGGGGAGAGACCCAGTACTTC. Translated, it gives CASSFGGETQYF.

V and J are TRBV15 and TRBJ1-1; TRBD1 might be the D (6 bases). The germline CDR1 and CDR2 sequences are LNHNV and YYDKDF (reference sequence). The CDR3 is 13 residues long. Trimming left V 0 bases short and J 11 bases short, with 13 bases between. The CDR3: CATSRDTGRVAFF. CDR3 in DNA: TGTGCCACCAGCAGAGATACAGGGCGAGTGGCTTTCTTT.

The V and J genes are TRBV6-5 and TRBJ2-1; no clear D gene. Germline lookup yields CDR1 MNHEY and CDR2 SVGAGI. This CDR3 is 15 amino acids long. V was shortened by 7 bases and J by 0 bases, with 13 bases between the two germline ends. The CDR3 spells CASKPLTSSYNEQFF. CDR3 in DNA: TGTGCCAGCAAACCACTTACGAGCTCCTACAATGAGCAGTTCTTC.

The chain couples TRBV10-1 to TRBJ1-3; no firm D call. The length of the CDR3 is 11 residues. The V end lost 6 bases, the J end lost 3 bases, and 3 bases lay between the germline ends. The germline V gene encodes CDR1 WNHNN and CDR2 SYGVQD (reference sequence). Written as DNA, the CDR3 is TGCGCCAGCAGCTATGGAAACACCATATATTTT. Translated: CASSYGNTIYF.

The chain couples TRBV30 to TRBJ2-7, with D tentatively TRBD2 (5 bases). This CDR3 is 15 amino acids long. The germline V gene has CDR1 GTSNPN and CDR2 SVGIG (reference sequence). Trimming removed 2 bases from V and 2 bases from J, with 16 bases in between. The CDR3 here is CAWSPRAGRTYEQYF. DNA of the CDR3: TGTGCCTGGAGTCCGAGGGCAGGCCGTACCTACGAGCAGTACTTC.

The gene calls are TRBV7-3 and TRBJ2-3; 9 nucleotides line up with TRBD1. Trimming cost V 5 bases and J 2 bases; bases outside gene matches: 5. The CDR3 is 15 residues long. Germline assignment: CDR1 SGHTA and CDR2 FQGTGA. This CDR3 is CASSKGQGSTDTQYF. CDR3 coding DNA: TGTGCCAGCAGCAAAGGACAGGGGTCCACAGATACGCAGTATTTT.

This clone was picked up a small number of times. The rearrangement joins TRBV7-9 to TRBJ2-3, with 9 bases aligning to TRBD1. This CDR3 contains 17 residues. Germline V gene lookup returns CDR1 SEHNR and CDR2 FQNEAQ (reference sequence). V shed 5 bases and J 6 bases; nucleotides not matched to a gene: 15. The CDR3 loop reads CASSGRRGQGVLDTQYF. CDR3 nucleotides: TGTGCCAGCAGCGGCAGGCGGGGACAGGGAGTTTTGGATACGCAGTATTTT.

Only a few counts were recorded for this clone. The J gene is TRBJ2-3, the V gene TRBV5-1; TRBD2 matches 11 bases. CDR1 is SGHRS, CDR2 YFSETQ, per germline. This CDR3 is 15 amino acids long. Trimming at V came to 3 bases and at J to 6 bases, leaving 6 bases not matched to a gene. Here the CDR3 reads CASSSSSGGSDTQYF. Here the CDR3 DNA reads TGCGCCAGCAGCTCCTCTAGCGGGGGGAGTGATACGCAGTATTTT.

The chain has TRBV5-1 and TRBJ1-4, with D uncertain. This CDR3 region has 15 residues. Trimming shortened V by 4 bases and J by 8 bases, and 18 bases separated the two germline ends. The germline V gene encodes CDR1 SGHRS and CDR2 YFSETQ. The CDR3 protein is CASSRNAEAWEKLFF. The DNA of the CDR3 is TGCGCCAGCAGCCGCAATGCGGAGGCGTGGGAAAAACTGTTTTTT.

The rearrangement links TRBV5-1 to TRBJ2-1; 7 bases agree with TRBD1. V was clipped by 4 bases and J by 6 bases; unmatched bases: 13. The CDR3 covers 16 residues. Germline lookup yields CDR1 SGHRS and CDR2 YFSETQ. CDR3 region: CASSPPLDRIGNEQFF. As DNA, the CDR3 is TGCGCCAGCAGCCCTCCCTTGGACAGGATTGGCAATGAGCAGTTCTTC.

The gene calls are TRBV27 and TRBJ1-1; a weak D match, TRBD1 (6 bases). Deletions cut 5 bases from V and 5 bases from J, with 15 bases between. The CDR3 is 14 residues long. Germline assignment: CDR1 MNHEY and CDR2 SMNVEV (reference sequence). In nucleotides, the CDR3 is TGTGCCAGCAGTACCCTACAGGGAGGGACTGAAGCTTTCTTT. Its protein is CASSTLQGGTEAFF.